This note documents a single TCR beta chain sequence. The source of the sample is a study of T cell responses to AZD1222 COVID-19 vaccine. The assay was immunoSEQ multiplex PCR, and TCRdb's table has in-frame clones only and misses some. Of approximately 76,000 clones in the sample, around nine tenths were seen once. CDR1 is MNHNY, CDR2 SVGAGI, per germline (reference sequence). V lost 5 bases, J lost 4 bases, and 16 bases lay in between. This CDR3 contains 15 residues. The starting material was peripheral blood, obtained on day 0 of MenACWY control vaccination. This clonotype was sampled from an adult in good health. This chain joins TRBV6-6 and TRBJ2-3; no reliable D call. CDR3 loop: CASSTQTQGSDTQYF. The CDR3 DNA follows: TGTGCCAGCAGTACCCAGACCCAAGGATCAGATACGCAGTATTTT.